This T cell receptor (beta chain) was obtained from a study of blood T cell repertoires in COVID-19. In the study overall: Some COVID-19 samples were acute and others convalescent; all came from the United States, Italy and Spain.

Trimming at V came to 3 bases and at J to 5 bases, leaving 3 bases not matched to a gene. This CDR3 is built from 14 residues. Germline V CDR1 and CDR2: LNHDA, SQIVND (reference sequence). Source study methods: Amplification of reference gene primers was used by the study to estimate nucleated cell counts. The protocol was immunoSEQ multiplex PCR, while the TCRdb copy is restricted to in-frame clones and leaves out a portion. V and J calls and clone size are copied from that table; D and trimming were computed from the DNA. The table records roughly 250,000 clones, about 87% of them present only once. In its sample, this clone was seen once. Cohorts were assigned according to the clinical history that participants reported.

The sequence came from a woman aged 45-65 years who had recovered from COVID-19. The chain joins TRBV19 to TRBJ1-5, with TRBD1 identical over 8 bases. Material for sequencing was PBMCs or T cells enriched from blood (not recorded which). The CDR3: CASSMLDRDQPQHF. For the CDR3, the DNA is TGTGCCAGTAGTATGTTGGACAGGGATCAGCCCCAGCATTTT.